This T cell receptor (beta chain) was sequenced in a study of T cell changes during pregnancy in multiple sclerosis. Regarding this clone: A junction boundary mismatches the germline segment, possibly from a read error.

The CDR3 sequence is 15 residues long. From germline, CDR1 is MNHEY and CDR2 SMNVEV (reference sequence). The method was immunoSEQ multiplex PCR; TCRdb's version includes in-frame clones alone and lacks a portion of them. The sample includes roughly 40,000 clones, approximately 90% seen only once; the top ten take around 0.41%. This receptor was obtained from a female donor with multiple sclerosis, enrolled in a pregnancy study. This material consisted of CD4+ T cells from peripheral blood mononuclear cells, taken in the third trimester of pregnancy. The chain uses TRBV27 and TRBJ2-2, with a weak D call TRBD2 (6 bases). CDR3 DNA: TGTGCCAGCAGTCGAGGGACTGTTAACATCGGGGAGCTGTTTTTT. Translating it yields CASSRGTVNIGELFF.